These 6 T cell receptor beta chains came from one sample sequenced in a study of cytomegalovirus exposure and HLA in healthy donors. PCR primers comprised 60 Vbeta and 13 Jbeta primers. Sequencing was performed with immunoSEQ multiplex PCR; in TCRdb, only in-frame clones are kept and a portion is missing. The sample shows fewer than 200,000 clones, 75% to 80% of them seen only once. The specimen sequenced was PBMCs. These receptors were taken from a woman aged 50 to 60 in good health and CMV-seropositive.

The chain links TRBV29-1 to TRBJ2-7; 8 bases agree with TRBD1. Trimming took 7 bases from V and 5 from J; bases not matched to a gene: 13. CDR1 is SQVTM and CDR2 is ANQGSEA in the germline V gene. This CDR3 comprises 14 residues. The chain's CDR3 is CSAMAAGQGNEQYF. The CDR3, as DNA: TGCAGCGCGATGGCGGCCGGACAGGGAAACGAGCAGTACTTC.

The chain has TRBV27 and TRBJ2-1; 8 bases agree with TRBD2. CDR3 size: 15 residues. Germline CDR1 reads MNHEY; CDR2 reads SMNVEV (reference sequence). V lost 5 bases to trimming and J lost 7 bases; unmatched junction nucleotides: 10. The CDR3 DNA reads TGTGCCAGCAGTGTAAAGCGGGAGTTGGGTAATGAGCAGTTCTTC. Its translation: CASSVKRELGNEQFF.

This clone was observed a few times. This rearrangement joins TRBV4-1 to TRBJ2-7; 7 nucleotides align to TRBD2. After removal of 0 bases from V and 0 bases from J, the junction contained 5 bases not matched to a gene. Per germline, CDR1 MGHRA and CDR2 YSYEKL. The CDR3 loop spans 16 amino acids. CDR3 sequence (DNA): TGCGCCAGCAGCCAAGATCACGGCGGGAGCTCCTACGAGCAGTACTTC. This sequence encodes CASSQDHGGSSYEQYF.

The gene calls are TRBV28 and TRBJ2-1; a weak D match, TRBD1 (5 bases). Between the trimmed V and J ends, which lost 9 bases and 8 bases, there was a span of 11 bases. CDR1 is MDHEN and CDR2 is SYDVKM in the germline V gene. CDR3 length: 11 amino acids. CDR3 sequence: CASKRGYEQFF. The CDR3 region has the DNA TGTGCCAGTAAAAGGGGATATGAGCAGTTCTTC.

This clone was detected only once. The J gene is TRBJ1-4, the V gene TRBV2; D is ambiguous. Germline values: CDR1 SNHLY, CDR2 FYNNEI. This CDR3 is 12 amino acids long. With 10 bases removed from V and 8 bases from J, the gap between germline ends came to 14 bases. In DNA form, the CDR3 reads TGTGCCAAGAGACGGGCGGGAGAAAAACTGTTTTTT. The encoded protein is CAKRRAGEKLFF.

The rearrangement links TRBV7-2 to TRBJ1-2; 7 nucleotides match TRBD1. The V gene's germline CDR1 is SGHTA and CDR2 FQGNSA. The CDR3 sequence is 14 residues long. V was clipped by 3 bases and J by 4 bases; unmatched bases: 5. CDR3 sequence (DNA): TGTGCCAGCAGCTTCAGGGGGACAACCTATGGCTACACCTTC. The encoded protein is CASSFRGTTYGYTF.